This T cell receptor (beta chain) was captured by sequencing in a study of blood T cell repertoires in COVID-19. Turning to the study itself: Whether acute or convalescent, the COVID-19 samples came from the United States, Italy and Spain. T cells, B-cell-depleted T cells, or PBMCs provided the cDNA or gDNA that served as material.

CDR3 length equals 14 residues. In germline, CDR1 is MGHRA, CDR2 YSYEKL. Trimming removed 0 bases from V and 5 bases from J, with 10 bases in between. The authors' processing: Amplification from reference gene primers served as the basis for estimated nucleated cell counts. The protocol was immunoSEQ multiplex PCR, while the TCRdb copy is restricted to in-frame clones and leaves out a portion. V, J and clone size are those of that table, while D and trimming were read from the DNA. The repertoire consists of 200,000 to 250,000 clones, with 88% occurring once and the leading ten covering around 6.6%. Seattle patients were enrolled during active infection and followed longitudinally.

The sample taken for sequencing was peripheral blood. The clonotype originates from a woman between 25 and 40 years old with COVID-19, enrolled during active disease. This chain uses TRBV4-1 with TRBJ1-2, with D possibly matching TRBD1 (5 bases). The CDR3 region is CASSQEAGRYGYTF. CDR3 DNA: TGCGCCAGCAGCCAAGAGGCGGGGCGGTATGGCTACACCTTC.